These 23 T cell receptor beta chains share one sample of origin, sequenced in a study of blood T cells in healthy people across ages. A J-beta primer mix and a sample-barcoded 5' primer were used in a second PCR of roughly 7 to 12 cycles. TCRdb analysed the 5' RACE reads with MiXCR anew, one entry per CDR3 protein. The sample carries 1.5 million to 2 million distinct CDR3 sequences, less than 50% recorded once. The source material was blood. Receptor source: a woman aged 40-49 years in good health.

This chain connects TRBV7-9 to TRBJ2-1; weak D call: TRBD2 (5 bases). This CDR3 is built from 16 residues. Germline V gene data show CDR1 as SEHNR and CDR2 as FQNEAQ (reference sequence). Trimming pared 4 bases from V and 9 bases from J, leaving 22 bases between. CDR3 DNA sequence: TGTGCCAGCAGCTCCCCGGGCCTCCCGACGAGCGGTGAGCAGTTCTTC. Translating gives CASSSPGLPTSGEQFF.

Concerning this clonotype: The junction departs from the called germline gene at one end, perhaps through a read error. The chain employs TRBV12-3 or TRBV12-4 and TRBJ2-5; TRBD2 aligns across 8 bases. CDR3 length: 15 amino acids. CDR3 nucleotides: TGTGCCGGCAGACCGGGACTAGGATCTCTAGAGACCCAGTACTTC. Translation: CAGRPGLGSLETQYF.

V is TRBV20-1 and J is TRBJ1-2; TRBD1 might be the D (6 bases). CDR1 DFQATT and CDR2 SNEGSKA come from the germline V gene (reference sequence). The length of the CDR3 is 12 residues. V shed 6 bases and J shed 5 bases, with 13 bases lying between them. CDR3 in DNA: TGCAGTGCGCCATACGGACAGTATGGCTACACCTTC. Amino acid sequence: CSAPYGQYGYTF.

Written as DNA, the CDR3 is TGCGCCAGCAGCTTGTCAGCCAATTTGATGAACACTGAAGCTTTCTTT. It codes for CASSLSANLMNTEAFF. The chain carries TRBV5-1 and TRBJ1-1; D unclear. The CDR3 has 16 amino acids. Between the trimmed V and J ends, which lost 1 base and 0 bases, there was a span of 13 bases. Per germline, CDR1 SGHRS and CDR2 YFSETQ.

This clonotype was counted a few times. This rearrangement joins TRBV7-2 to TRBJ2-4; either TRBD1 or TRBD2 may fit D (5 bases each). Germline-derived CDR1 and CDR2 are SGHTA and FQGNSA. The V end was cut by 1 base, the J end by 4 bases, with 17 bases between. The CDR3 length is 17 residues. The CDR3 here is CASSLDGVWGPKNIQYF. CDR3 DNA sequence: TGTGCCAGCAGCTTAGACGGGGTATGGGGCCCGAAAAACATTCAGTACTTC.

The J gene is TRBJ2-5, the V gene TRBV7-3; 8 nucleotides align to TRBD2. Germline CDR1 SGHTA, CDR2 FQGTGA. The CDR3 loop spans 17 amino acids. V lost 1 base, J lost 2 bases, and 9 bases stayed unmatched. The CDR3 loop is CASSLNPGGAAQETQYF. DNA for the CDR3: TGTGCCAGCAGCTTAAACCCCGGGGGGGCGGCGCAAGAGACCCAGTACTTC.

This clonotype was seen only a few times. The V call is TRBV29-1, the J call TRBJ2-3, with D possibly being TRBD1 (5 bases). The CDR3 sequence is 12 residues long. V was cut by 5 bases and J by 1 base, with 7 bases left in between. Germline V gene data show CDR1 as SQVTM and CDR2 as ANQGSEA. The DNA of the CDR3 is TGCAGCGTTTCCAGGGGCACAGATACGCAGTATTTT. Its translation is CSVSRGTDTQYF.

The table lists this clonotype with a count of one. The chain couples TRBV10-3 to TRBJ2-4, with a tentative D call TRBD1 (5 bases). The V gene lost 8 bases and the J gene lost 11 bases, with 19 bases spanning the gap. The CDR3 is 13 amino acids. Germline V gene sequence: CDR1 ENHRY, CDR2 SYGVKD. CDR3 nucleotides: TGTGCCATCGCCCAGACAGAGCGCAGACTTCAGTACTTC. As protein: CAIAQTERRLQYF.

V and J are TRBV20-1 and TRBJ2-5; D gene ambiguous. The CDR3 has 12 residues. Germline V lookup: CDR1 DFQATT, CDR2 SNEGSKA (reference sequence). V was cut by 4 bases and J by 5 bases, with 11 bases left in between. The CDR3 DNA is TGCAGTGCTACCCCGGAAGGGGAGACCCAGTACTTC. It translates to CSATPEGETQYF.

The V and J genes are TRBV20-1 and TRBJ1-4, with a possible D match to TRBD1 (6 bases). This CDR3 has 16 amino acids. Germline-derived CDR1 and CDR2 are DFQATT and SNEGSKA (reference sequence). Trimming stripped 0 bases from V and 0 bases from J, with 11 bases between. For the CDR3, the DNA is TGCAGTGCTAGAGATCCCAGGGGAACAACTAATGAAAAACTGTTTTTT. Translated, it gives CSARDPRGTTNEKLFF.

J is TRBJ2-7 and V is TRBV5-1, with 8 positions matching TRBD1. Germline assignment: CDR1 SGHRS and CDR2 YFSETQ. The CDR3 has 13 amino acids. The J segment lost 5 bases and the V segment lost 5 bases, leaving 6 bases of the junction unmatched. The CDR3: CASRRTGTDEQYF. CDR3 in DNA: TGCGCCAGCAGAAGGACAGGGACGGACGAGCAGTACTTC.

The chain employs TRBV20-1 and TRBJ1-6; D might be TRBD1 (5 bases). CDR3 length equals 13 residues. In germline, CDR1 is DFQATT, CDR2 SNEGSKA (reference sequence). The germline V and J ends were trimmed by 7 bases and 7 bases, with 14 bases remaining between them. The CDR3, as DNA: TGCAGTGTCGAAGGGGCGGAAAATTCACCCCTCCACTTT. As protein: CSVEGAENSPLHF.

The chain couples TRBV27 to TRBJ2-1; a weak D match, TRBD2 (6 bases). The CDR3 length is 15 residues. V lost 3 bases to trimming and J lost 1 base, with 10 bases between them. Germline values: CDR1 MNHEY, CDR2 SMNVEV (reference sequence). CDR3 coding DNA: TGTGCCAGCAGTTTTCTACTAGCATCCTACAATGAGCAGTTCTTC. Its protein is CASSFLLASYNEQFF.

V usage is TRBV9 and J usage is TRBJ2-1, with 9 bases that match TRBD1. Germline CDR1 reads SGDLS; CDR2 reads YYNGEE. V lost 3 bases to trimming and J lost 10 bases; unmatched junction nucleotides: 20. The length of the CDR3 is 18 residues. As DNA, the CDR3 is TGTGCCAGCAGCGACAACCCCGGGACAGGGAGGCCCCAAAACGAGCAGTTCTTC. It translates to CASSDNPGTGRPQNEQFF.

CDR3 bases: TGTGCCAGCAACAAACAGCACTCCTACGAGCAGTACTTC. It is translated as CASNKQHSYEQYF. V and J are TRBV28 and TRBJ2-4; no definite D call. The DNA end is more similar to TRBJ2-7, so the J call may be wrong. The germline gives CDR1 MDHEN, CDR2 SYDVKM. The CDR3 loop spans 13 amino acids.

The chain has TRBV29-1 and TRBJ2-7, with 11 bases that match TRBD1. With 4 bases clipped from V and 4 bases from J, the junction kept 6 bases outside the gene matches. The CDR3 consists of 14 residues. Germline V gene data show CDR1 as SQVTM and CDR2 as ANQGSEA. In DNA, the CDR3 is TGCAGCGTTGGAGGACAGGGGGCGAAGTACGAGCAGTACTTC. Its protein product is CSVGGQGAKYEQYF.

This sequence joins TRBV20-1 and TRBJ2-7; 7 bases match TRBD2. Germline CDR1 is DFQATT and CDR2 is SNEGSKA (reference sequence). The CDR3 covers 17 residues. Unmatched junction bases numbered 17, after V lost 3 bases and J lost 3 bases. The CDR3 bases are TGCAGTGCTAGTCATAGCGCGGGGGAGCGTAAGAGCTACGAGCAGTACTTC. This gives the protein CSASHSAGERKSYEQYF.

This chain joins TRBV12-3 or TRBV12-4 and TRBJ2-6; D remains unclear. V lost 5 bases to trimming and J lost 2 bases, with 10 bases between them. The CDR3 spans 15 residues. Written as DNA, the CDR3 is TGTGCCAGCAGTACCCGGGTGGCTGGGGCCAACGTCCTGACTTTC. This gives the protein CASSTRVAGANVLTF.

The CDR3 region is CASRSRDREVTEAFF. The CDR3 DNA is TGTGCCAGCAGGTCCCGGGACAGGGAGGTCACTGAAGCTTTCTTT. The chain uses TRBV2 and TRBJ1-1; 9 bases agree with TRBD1. The germline gives CDR1 SNHLY, CDR2 FYNNEI. V lost 6 bases and J lost 4; bases outside the gene matches: 9. CDR3 size: 15 residues.

This clonotype was recorded a few times. The V call is TRBV10-3, the J call TRBJ2-1; 12 bases match TRBD2. CDR3 length: 18 residues. The germline gives CDR1 ENHRY, CDR2 SYGVKD. V shed 0 bases and J 4 bases; nucleotides not matched to a gene: 7. The DNA for the CDR3 is TGTGCCATCAGTGAGTCCCGGCGGACTAGCGGGGAATACAATGAGCAGTTCTTC. Translated: CAISESRRTSGEYNEQFF.

The V call is TRBV20-1, the J call TRBJ2-1; the match to TRBD1 covers 8 bases. This CDR3 comprises 15 residues. Germline V CDR1 and CDR2: DFQATT, SNEGSKA (reference sequence). V lost 5 bases, J lost 2 bases, and 8 bases stayed unmatched. The DNA of the CDR3 is TGCAGTGCTGACGACAGGGGTGGGCCCTACAATGAGCAGTTCTTC. Translating it yields CSADDRGGPYNEQFF.

This chain connects TRBV6-1 to TRBJ2-3; either TRBD1 or TRBD2 may supply D (5 bases each). The V gene's germline CDR1 is MNHNS and CDR2 SASEGT. The CDR3 is made up of 14 amino acids. Trimming pared 3 bases from V and 2 bases from J, leaving 9 bases between. The CDR3, as DNA: TGTGCCAGCAGTGATCGGGGCCCCACAGATACGCAGTATTTT. Encoded protein: CASSDRGPTDTQYF.

This clonotype was detected only a few times. The chain is built from TRBV6-6 and TRBJ2-5, with 12 positions matching TRBD1. There are 16 residues in the CDR3. The V and J ends lost 2 bases and 3 bases, in that order; junction bases with no gene match: 4. Germline V gene data show CDR1 as MNHNY and CDR2 as SVGAGI (reference sequence). CDR3: CASSYAGQGAKETQYF. The CDR3 bases are TGTGCCAGCAGTTACGCGGGACAGGGGGCGAAAGAGACCCAGTACTTC.